The entry below gives a single T cell receptor beta chain sequence along with its context. The antigen is unknown. The sample comes from a study of CD8 T cells in ankylosing spondylitis. General observations from the study: Fewer than 10 highly homologous variants made up a TCR beta motif that seemed to typify ankylosing spondylitis blood.

One entry per CDR3 protein, called by TCRdb with MiXCR from the 5' RACE reads. The sample records fewer than 200,000 distinct CDR3 sequences, approximately 20% being singletons. Germline lookup yields CDR1 MNHNS and CDR2 SASEGT. The junction had 7 bases not matched to a gene; V was cut back by 3 bases and J by 4 bases. The CDR3 runs to 16 residues. The TCR was taken from a male donor with ankylosing spondylitis or in good health (not recorded which). Sequences were obtained from blood, either unsorted or a sorted T cell fraction (not recorded which). The gene calls are TRBV6-1 and TRBJ2-1; 9 bases fit TRBD1. Here the CDR3 reads CASSERPGQGYNEQFF. CDR3 coding DNA: TGTGCCAGCAGTGAGAGGCCGGGACAGGGATACAATGAGCAGTTCTTC.